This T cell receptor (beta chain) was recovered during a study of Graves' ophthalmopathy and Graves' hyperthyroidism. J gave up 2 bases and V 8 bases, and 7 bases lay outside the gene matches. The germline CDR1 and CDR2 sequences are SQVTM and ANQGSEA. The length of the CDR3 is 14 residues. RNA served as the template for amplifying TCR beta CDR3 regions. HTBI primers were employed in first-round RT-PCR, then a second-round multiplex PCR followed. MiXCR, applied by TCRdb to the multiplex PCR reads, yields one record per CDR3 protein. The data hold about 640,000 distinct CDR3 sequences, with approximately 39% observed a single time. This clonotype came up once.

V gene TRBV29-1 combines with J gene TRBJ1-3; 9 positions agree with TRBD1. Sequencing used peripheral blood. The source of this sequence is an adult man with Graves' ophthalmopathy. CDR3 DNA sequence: TGCAGCACGCAAGGGACAGGGACTGGAAACACCATATATTTT. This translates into CSTQGTGTGNTIYF.